The 2 T cell receptor beta chains presented below share a single source sample, sequenced in a study of blood T cell repertoires in COVID-19. Assay: immunoSEQ multiplex PCR; the TCRdb copy retains only in-frame clones and omits some. The sample records approximately 200,000 clones, over 75% being singletons. Sequencing was done on a sample of PBMCs or T cells enriched from blood (not recorded which). These receptors were taken from a woman younger than 30 in a cohort exposed to, infected with or recovered from COVID-19 (not recorded which).

Here the CDR3 reads CASKGDRARQPQHF. CDR3 in DNA: TGTGCCAGCAAAGGGGACAGGGCCCGGCAGCCCCAGCATTTT. The gene calls are TRBV28 and TRBJ1-5; TRBD1 agrees at 9 bases. CDR3 length: 14 residues. Germline V CDR1 and CDR2: MDHEN, SYDVKM. With V trimmed by 7 bases and J by 7 bases, 8 bases remained unmatched.

The chain combines TRBV5-1 with TRBJ2-1, with 7 bases aligning to TRBD1. The ends lost 5 bases at V and 5 bases at J; junction bases unmatched: 10. CDR3 length equals 15 residues. Germline lookup yields CDR1 SGHRS and CDR2 YFSETQ. The DNA for the CDR3 is TGCGCCAGCAGTTCTACCCTACAGGGGCACAATGAGCAGTTCTTC. Its translation is CASSSTLQGHNEQFF.